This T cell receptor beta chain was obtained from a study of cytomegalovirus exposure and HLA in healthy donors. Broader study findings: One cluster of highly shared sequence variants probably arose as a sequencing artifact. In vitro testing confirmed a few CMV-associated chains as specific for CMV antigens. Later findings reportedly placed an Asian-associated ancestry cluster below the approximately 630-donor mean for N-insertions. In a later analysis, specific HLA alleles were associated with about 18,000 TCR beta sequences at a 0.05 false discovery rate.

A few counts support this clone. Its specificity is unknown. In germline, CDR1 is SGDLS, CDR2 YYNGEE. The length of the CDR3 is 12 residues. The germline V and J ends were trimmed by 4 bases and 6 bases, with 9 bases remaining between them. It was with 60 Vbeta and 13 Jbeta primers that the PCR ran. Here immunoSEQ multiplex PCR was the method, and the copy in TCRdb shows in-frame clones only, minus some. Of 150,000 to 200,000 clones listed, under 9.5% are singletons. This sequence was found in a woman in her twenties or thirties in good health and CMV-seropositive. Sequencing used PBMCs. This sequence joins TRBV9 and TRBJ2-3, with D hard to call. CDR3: CASSPQVDTQYF. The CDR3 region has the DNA TGTGCCAGCAGCCCCCAGGTGGATACGCAGTATTTT.